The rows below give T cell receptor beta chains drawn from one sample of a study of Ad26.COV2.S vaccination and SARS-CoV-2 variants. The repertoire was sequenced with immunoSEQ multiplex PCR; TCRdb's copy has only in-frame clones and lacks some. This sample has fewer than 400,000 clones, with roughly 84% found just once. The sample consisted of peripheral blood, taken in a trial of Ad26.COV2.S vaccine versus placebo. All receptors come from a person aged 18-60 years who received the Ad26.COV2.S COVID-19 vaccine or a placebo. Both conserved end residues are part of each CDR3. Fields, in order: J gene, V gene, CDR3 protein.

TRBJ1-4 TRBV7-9 CASSPQREGNNEKLFF
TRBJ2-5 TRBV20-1 CSASKGLAGLEETQYF
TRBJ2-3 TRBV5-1 CASSLEHFTDTQYF
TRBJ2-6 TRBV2 CASHTGLSGANVLTF
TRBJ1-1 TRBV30 CAWSVGEGRLTEAFF
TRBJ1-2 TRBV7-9 CASSLGAGMRGYTF
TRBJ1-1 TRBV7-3 CASSPNGGEGTEAFF
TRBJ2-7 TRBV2 CASRTGIDEQYF
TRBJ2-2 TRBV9 CASSVELAGELFF
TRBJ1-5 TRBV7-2 CASSSVIHRGRWDNQPQHF
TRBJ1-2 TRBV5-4 CASSLVRGGDGYTF
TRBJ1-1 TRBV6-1 CASSEGQLNTEAFF
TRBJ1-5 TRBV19 CGSGVRSNQPQHF
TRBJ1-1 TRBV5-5 CASSLRSREGNTEAFF
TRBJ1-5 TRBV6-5 CASSLTGNNQPQHF
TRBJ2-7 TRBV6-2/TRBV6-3 CASSYSRASLGEQYF
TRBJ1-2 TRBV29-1 CSVSQRQNANYGYTF
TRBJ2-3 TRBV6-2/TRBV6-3 CASSYLGFGRTQYF
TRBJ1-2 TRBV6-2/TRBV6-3 CASSPPSPGTRGTGGYTF
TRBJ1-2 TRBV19 CASSIGTGGTSISRLGYTF
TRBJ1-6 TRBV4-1 CASSQDRSGGNSPLHF
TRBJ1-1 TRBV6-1 CASSEAGTLTEAFF
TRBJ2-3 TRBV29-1 CSVEAGTSGSTDTQYF
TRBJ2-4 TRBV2 CASNRDGKNIQYF
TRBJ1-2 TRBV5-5 CASSLAGGGNGYTF
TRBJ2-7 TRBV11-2 CASSLGGGYEQYF
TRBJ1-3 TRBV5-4 CASSQGGNRVGNTIYF
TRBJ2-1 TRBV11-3 CASSLGSRVAGGNYNEQFF
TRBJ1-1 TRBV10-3 CAIRATGLNTEAFF
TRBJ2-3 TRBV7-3 CASSPQAGGPTYGTQYF
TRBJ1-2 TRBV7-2 CASSPSDRGGGGYTF
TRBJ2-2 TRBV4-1 CASSPGQGDTGELFF
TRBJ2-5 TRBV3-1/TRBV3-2 CASSQAAGGRRETQYF
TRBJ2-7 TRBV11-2 CASSLGVQGVRYEQYF
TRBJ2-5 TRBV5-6 CASSGLGAGSIETQYF
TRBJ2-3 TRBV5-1 CASSQLAASTDTQYF
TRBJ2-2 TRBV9 CASSVGGSTGELFF
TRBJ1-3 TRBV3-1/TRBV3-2 CASSPRVGATGNTIYF
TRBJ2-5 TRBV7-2 CASSVEWGEETQYF
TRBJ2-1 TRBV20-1 CSASYESGDEQFF
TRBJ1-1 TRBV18 CASSGQLNTEAFF
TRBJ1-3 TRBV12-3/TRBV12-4 CAEQGPGNTIYF
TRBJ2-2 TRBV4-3 CASSQDIPGLRGTGELFF
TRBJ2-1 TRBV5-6 CASSLGLVLNEQFF
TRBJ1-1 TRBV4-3 CASSQDTPRWNTEAFF
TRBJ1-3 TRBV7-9 CASSTGGVGNTIYF
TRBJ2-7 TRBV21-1 CASSKGDRDFGDEQYF
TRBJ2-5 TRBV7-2 CASSWDWGGGEKTQYF